A selection of T cell receptor beta chains follows, all from one sample in a study of blood T cell repertoires in COVID-19. TCRdb's table, derived via immunoSEQ multiplex PCR, lists solely in-frame clones and lacks some. The table records around 260,000 clones, around 90% of them present only once. Sequenced: peripheral blood. These receptors came from a woman in her 70s with COVID-19, enrolled during active disease. Each CDR3 is given with its conserved first and last residue. The D gene is left open where the match is weak. The size entry is marked missing in some rows and otherwise reads once, few, many or a size class.

abundance: NA
len: 12
d_gene: NA
v_gene: TRBV6-5
j_gene: TRBJ2-5
CDR3nt: TGTGCCAGCAGTCCTCGCCAAGAGACCCAGTACTTC
CDR3aa: CASSPRQETQYF

abundance: NA
len: 14
d_gene: NA
v_gene: TRBV27
j_gene: TRBJ2-7
CDR3nt: TGCCAATCCTCACGGGGAGTTACCTCCTACGAGCAGTACTTC
CDR3aa: CQSSRGVTSYEQYF

abundance: NA
len: 13
d_gene: NA
v_gene: TRBV11-3
j_gene: TRBJ2-7
CDR3nt: TGTGCCAGCAGCCCTGCGGCGGGATACGAGCAGTACTTC
CDR3aa: CASSPAAGYEQYF

abundance: NA
len: 15
d_gene: TRBD1
v_gene: TRBV28
j_gene: TRBJ1-1
CDR3nt: TGTGCCAGCATTATAAACAGGGGAAGGAACACTGAAGCTTTCTTT
CDR3aa: CASIINRGRNTEAFF

abundance: NA
len: 17
d_gene: TRBD2
v_gene: TRBV7-9
j_gene: TRBJ2-1
CDR3nt: TGTGCCAGCAGCCCGAACCACGGGACTAGCGGGAGTGGTGAGCAGTTCTTC
CDR3aa: CASSPNHGTSGSGEQFF

abundance: once
len: 14
d_gene: TRBD1
v_gene: TRBV25-1
j_gene: TRBJ1-1
CDR3nt: TGTGCCAGCAGTGGCGGACAGGGATGGACTGAAGCTTTCTTT
CDR3aa: CASSGGQGWTEAFF

abundance: NA
len: 16
d_gene: NA
v_gene: TRBV2
j_gene: TRBJ2-1
CDR3nt: TGTGCCAGCAGCGTTCCTCAGGGTTCCCCCTACAATGAGCAGTTCTTC
CDR3aa: CASSVPQGSPYNEQFF

abundance: NA
len: 19
d_gene: NA
v_gene: TRBV27
j_gene: TRBJ1-6
CDR3nt: TGTGCCAGCAGTTTTACCCCCCGTTCTTGGCACCCCGAGGATTCACCCCTCCACTTT
CDR3aa: CASSFTPRSWHPEDSPLHF

abundance: NA
len: 13
d_gene: TRBD1
v_gene: TRBV19
j_gene: TRBJ1-5
CDR3nt: TGTGCCAGTAGACAGGGGGTCGGTCAGCCCCAGCATTTT
CDR3aa: CASRQGVGQPQHF

abundance: NA
len: 12
d_gene: TRBD1
v_gene: TRBV27
j_gene: TRBJ1-2
CDR3nt: TGTGCCAGTTCGACAGGGGGGTCTGGCTACACCTTC
CDR3aa: CASSTGGSGYTF

abundance: NA
len: 15
d_gene: NA
v_gene: TRBV10-3
j_gene: TRBJ1-5
CDR3nt: TGTGCCATCAGCGTCGCGCAGGGCGTAAATCAGCCCCAGCATTTT
CDR3aa: CAISVAQGVNQPQHF

abundance: once
len: 15
d_gene: TRBD1
v_gene: TRBV13
j_gene: TRBJ2-5
CDR3nt: TGTGCCAGCAGCCGTCGACAGGGGTTCGGGGAGACCCAGTACTTC
CDR3aa: CASSRRQGFGETQYF

abundance: NA
len: 16
d_gene: TRBD1
v_gene: TRBV5-1
j_gene: TRBJ2-7
CDR3nt: TGCGCCAGCAGCTTGGGGGACAGGGAGGCACCCTACGAGCAGTACTTC
CDR3aa: CASSLGDREAPYEQYF

abundance: NA
len: 18
d_gene: TRBD2
v_gene: TRBV5-1
j_gene: TRBJ2-1
CDR3nt: TGCGCCAGCAGTCCGACTAGCGGGTCCGACTCCTCCTACAATGAGCAGTTCTTC
CDR3aa: CASSPTSGSDSSYNEQFF

abundance: NA
len: 13
d_gene: NA
v_gene: TRBV3-1/TRBV3-2
j_gene: TRBJ1-2
CDR3nt: TGTGCCAGCAGCCAAATCACGAGCTATGGCTACACCTTC
CDR3aa: CASSQITSYGYTF

abundance: NA
len: 15
d_gene: NA
v_gene: TRBV27
j_gene: TRBJ2-2
CDR3nt: TGTGCCAGCAGTCCTACCCCCCAGGGAATCGGGGAGCTGTTTTTT
CDR3aa: CASSPTPQGIGELFF

abundance: NA
len: 12
d_gene: NA
v_gene: TRBV24-1
j_gene: TRBJ2-7
CDR3nt: TGTGCCACCATGGACAATTCCTACGAGCAGTACTTC
CDR3aa: CATMDNSYEQYF

abundance: NA
len: 14
d_gene: NA
v_gene: TRBV5-6
j_gene: TRBJ1-1
CDR3nt: TGTGCCAGCAGCTCAGGACAAATGAACACTGAAGCTTTCTTT
CDR3aa: CASSSGQMNTEAFF

abundance: few
len: 14
d_gene: NA
v_gene: TRBV27
j_gene: TRBJ2-7
CDR3nt: TGTGCCAGCAGTCCTCGCTTCGCAGCCTACGAGCAGTACTTC
CDR3aa: CASSPRFAAYEQYF

abundance: NA
len: 13
d_gene: NA
v_gene: TRBV6-5
j_gene: TRBJ2-1
CDR3nt: TGTGCCAGCAGTTCGTCATGGGGCAGCGAGCAGTTCTTC
CDR3aa: CASSSSWGSEQFF

abundance: NA
len: 16
d_gene: TRBD1
v_gene: TRBV7-2
j_gene: TRBJ1-3
CDR3nt: TGTGCCAGCAGCCCTACCGGGACAGGGTTCGGAAACACCATATATTTT
CDR3aa: CASSPTGTGFGNTIYF

abundance: few
len: 15
d_gene: NA
v_gene: TRBV30
j_gene: TRBJ2-7
CDR3nt: TGTGCCTGGAGTGTACGGCACAGAGGGACCTACGAGCAGTACTTC
CDR3aa: CAWSVRHRGTYEQYF

abundance: NA
len: 17
d_gene: TRBD2
v_gene: TRBV9
j_gene: TRBJ2-1
CDR3nt: TGTGCCAGCAGCAAGGAAGCGGGAGGGCCGTTTGGAAATGAGCAGTTCTTC
CDR3aa: CASSKEAGGPFGNEQFF

abundance: NA
len: 14
d_gene: NA
v_gene: TRBV7-3
j_gene: TRBJ1-1
CDR3nt: TGTGCCAGCAGCTTAACGGCGGGGAACACTGAAGCTTTCTTT
CDR3aa: CASSLTAGNTEAFF

abundance: NA
len: 15
d_gene: NA
v_gene: TRBV12-1
j_gene: TRBJ2-7
CDR3nt: TGTGCCAGCAGCCCCAGGCAGGGGGGACTCTACGAGCAGTACTTC
CDR3aa: CASSPRQGGLYEQYF

abundance: NA
len: 14
d_gene: TRBD1
v_gene: TRBV15
j_gene: TRBJ1-6
CDR3nt: TGTGCCACCAGCAGACAGGGGGGCGGTTCACCCCTCCACTTT
CDR3aa: CATSRQGGGSPLHF

abundance: NA
len: 14
d_gene: TRBD2
v_gene: TRBV9
j_gene: TRBJ2-1
CDR3nt: TGTGCCAGCAGCGTAGGCAAGCGGGAGATTGAGCAGTTCTTC
CDR3aa: CASSVGKREIEQFF

abundance: NA
len: 15
d_gene: NA
v_gene: TRBV6-7
j_gene: TRBJ1-1
CDR3nt: TGTGCCAGCAGCCGATGGACAGATATATACACTGAAGCTTTCTTT
CDR3aa: CASSRWTDIYTEAFF

abundance: NA
len: 14
d_gene: TRBD1
v_gene: TRBV6-5
j_gene: TRBJ1-5
CDR3nt: TGTGCCAGCAGTTCCGACAGGGGAGGTCAGCCCCAGCATTTT
CDR3aa: CASSSDRGGQPQHF

abundance: NA
len: 16
d_gene: NA
v_gene: TRBV4-2
j_gene: TRBJ2-7
CDR3nt: TGTGCCAGCAGCCAAGTGGAAGACGGGAACTCCTACGAGCAGTACTTC
CDR3aa: CASSQVEDGNSYEQYF

abundance: NA
len: 15
d_gene: TRBD2
v_gene: TRBV6-2/TRBV6-3
j_gene: TRBJ2-5
CDR3nt: TGTGCCAGCAGTACTAGCGGGATCGGTCGAGAGACCCAGTACTTC
CDR3aa: CASSTSGIGRETQYF

abundance: NA
len: 13
d_gene: NA
v_gene: TRBV18
j_gene: TRBJ1-1
CDR3nt: TGTGCCAGCTCACCAGTGGGAGACACTGAAGCTTTCTTT
CDR3aa: CASSPVGDTEAFF

abundance: NA
len: 15
d_gene: TRBD1
v_gene: TRBV24-1
j_gene: TRBJ2-7
CDR3nt: TGTGCCACCAGTGACTCAGGACAGGGCCTGGATGAGCAGTACTTC
CDR3aa: CATSDSGQGLDEQYF

abundance: NA
len: 16
d_gene: TRBD1
v_gene: TRBV19
j_gene: TRBJ1-2
CDR3nt: TGTGCCAGTAGTACTCCCGGGACAGGGGCCTTCTATGGCTACACCTTC
CDR3aa: CASSTPGTGAFYGYTF

abundance: NA
len: 13
d_gene: NA
v_gene: TRBV28
j_gene: TRBJ2-3
CDR3nt: TGTGCCAGCAGTTTATTGACAGGAGATACGCAGTATTTT
CDR3aa: CASSLLTGDTQYF

abundance: NA
len: 15
d_gene: NA
v_gene: TRBV9
j_gene: TRBJ2-6
CDR3nt: TGTGCCAGCAGCTCCGAGAGCTCTGGGGCCAACGTCCTGACTTTC
CDR3aa: CASSSESSGANVLTF

abundance: NA
len: 16
d_gene: TRBD1
v_gene: TRBV11-2
j_gene: TRBJ1-2
CDR3nt: TGTGCCAGCAGCCGCCCGGGACAGGGTCAATTCTATGGCTACACCTTC
CDR3aa: CASSRPGQGQFYGYTF

abundance: NA
len: 13
d_gene: TRBD1
v_gene: TRBV19
j_gene: TRBJ1-6
CDR3nt: TGTGCCAGTGCCGGGACAGACAATTCACCCCTCCACTTT
CDR3aa: CASAGTDNSPLHF

abundance: NA
len: 15
d_gene: TRBD1
v_gene: TRBV12-5
j_gene: TRBJ1-4
CDR3nt: TGTGCTAGTGGTTTGGTACTCCAGGGGGGCGAAAAACTGTTTTTT
CDR3aa: CASGLVLQGGEKLFF

abundance: NA
len: 14
d_gene: NA
v_gene: TRBV3-1/TRBV3-2
j_gene: TRBJ2-1
CDR3nt: TGTGCCAGCACTAGGGCGGGGTCCTACAATGAGCAGTTCTTC
CDR3aa: CASTRAGSYNEQFF

abundance: NA
len: 13
d_gene: TRBD1
v_gene: TRBV19
j_gene: TRBJ1-1
CDR3nt: TGTGCCAGTTCCCCCCCGGGACAGACGAAAGCTTTCTTT
CDR3aa: CASSPPGQTKAFF

abundance: NA
len: 19
d_gene: NA
v_gene: TRBV2
j_gene: TRBJ2-6
CDR3nt: TGTGCCAGCAGTGAAGCCTCGGACACCCCCCCCTCTGGGGCCAACGTCCTGACTTTC
CDR3aa: CASSEASDTPPSGANVLTF

abundance: NA
len: 15
d_gene: TRBD1
v_gene: TRBV24-1
j_gene: TRBJ2-5
CDR3nt: TGTGCCACCAGTGATTTGCCAGGGGGTCAAGAGACCCAGTACTTC
CDR3aa: CATSDLPGGQETQYF

abundance: NA
len: 13
d_gene: NA
v_gene: TRBV2
j_gene: TRBJ1-1
CDR3nt: TGTGCCAGCAGTCGACAGATGAACACTGAAGCTTTCTTT
CDR3aa: CASSRQMNTEAFF

abundance: NA
len: 15
d_gene: TRBD2
v_gene: TRBV6-5
j_gene: TRBJ2-1
CDR3nt: TGTGCCAGCACTCCCGGCGGGGGGGTAGACAATGAGCAGTTCTTC
CDR3aa: CASTPGGGVDNEQFF

abundance: NA
len: 16
d_gene: NA
v_gene: TRBV2
j_gene: TRBJ2-3
CDR3nt: TGTGCCAGCAGTGAAGCGAGCGGAGGCGGCGTGGATACGCAGTATTTT
CDR3aa: CASSEASGGGVDTQYF

abundance: NA
len: 14
d_gene: NA
v_gene: TRBV6-5
j_gene: TRBJ2-7
CDR3nt: TGTGCCAGCAGTTACGCACAGGACGGGTACGAGCAGTACTTC
CDR3aa: CASSYAQDGYEQYF

abundance: NA
len: 18
d_gene: TRBD1
v_gene: TRBV9
j_gene: TRBJ2-1
CDR3nt: TGTGCCAGCAGCGTAGAATTAATGGGACAGGGGTCCTACAATGAGCAGTTCTTC
CDR3aa: CASSVELMGQGSYNEQFF

abundance: few
len: 14
d_gene: TRBD1
v_gene: TRBV27
j_gene: TRBJ1-1
CDR3nt: TGTGCCAGCACCCATGGGGACAGATCTTCTGAAGCTTTCTTT
CDR3aa: CASTHGDRSSEAFF

abundance: NA
len: 16
d_gene: NA
v_gene: TRBV30
j_gene: TRBJ2-2
CDR3nt: TGTGCCTGGAGTGTACTAATGGGAGAGGAAACCGGGGAGCTGTTTTTT
CDR3aa: CAWSVLMGEETGELFF

abundance: NA
len: 17
d_gene: TRBD2
v_gene: TRBV4-1
j_gene: TRBJ2-2
CDR3nt: TGCGCCAGCAGCCAAGATAAGACTAGCGGAGACACCGGGGAGCTGTTTTTT
CDR3aa: CASSQDKTSGDTGELFF

abundance: NA
len: 16
d_gene: TRBD2
v_gene: TRBV11-3
j_gene: TRBJ2-3
CDR3nt: TGTGCCAGCAGCTTAGGTTTAGCGGGAAGCACAGATACGCAGTATTTT
CDR3aa: CASSLGLAGSTDTQYF

abundance: NA
len: 16
d_gene: TRBD2
v_gene: TRBV9
j_gene: TRBJ2-1
CDR3nt: TGTGCCAGCAGCCCGAGGACTAGCGGATTCTACAATGAGCAGTTCTTC
CDR3aa: CASSPRTSGFYNEQFF

abundance: NA
len: 16
d_gene: TRBD2
v_gene: TRBV14
j_gene: TRBJ2-3
CDR3nt: TGTGCCAGCAGCCAAGGAGGGAGGGGCCGCCAAGATACGCAGTATTTT
CDR3aa: CASSQGGRGRQDTQYF

abundance: NA
len: 15
d_gene: TRBD1
v_gene: TRBV18
j_gene: TRBJ1-1
CDR3nt: TGTGCCAGCCTCGACAGGGGGCGAGGGAACACTGAAGCTTTCTTT
CDR3aa: CASLDRGRGNTEAFF

abundance: NA
len: 15
d_gene: TRBD1
v_gene: TRBV29-1
j_gene: TRBJ2-7
CDR3nt: TGCAGCGTTGAAGACATTACAGGGGCGACGAGCGAGCAGTACTTC
CDR3aa: CSVEDITGATSEQYF

abundance: NA
len: 16
d_gene: TRBD1
v_gene: TRBV28
j_gene: TRBJ1-6
CDR3nt: TGTGCCAGCAGTTCTTCATGGACAGGGGATAATTCACCCCTCCACTTT
CDR3aa: CASSSSWTGDNSPLHF

abundance: NA
len: 12
d_gene: NA
v_gene: TRBV4-1
j_gene: TRBJ2-1
CDR3nt: TGCGCCAGCCGAAGTACTAGCAATGAGCAGTTCTTC
CDR3aa: CASRSTSNEQFF

abundance: NA
len: 15
d_gene: TRBD2
v_gene: TRBV3-1/TRBV3-2
j_gene: TRBJ2-1
CDR3nt: TGTGCCAGCAGCCTGGGACTAGCAATCGGTGGTGAGCAGTTCTTC
CDR3aa: CASSLGLAIGGEQFF